The 32 T cell receptor beta chains below all came from one sample that was sequenced in a study of CD8+CD57+ T cells in acquired aplastic anemia (dated by TCRdb to the late 2010s). Instrument on record: Illumina HiSeq 2000. Profiling of TCR beta VDJ combinations and CDR3 sequences used genomic DNA as the template. The public reads were reprocessed in TCRdb via fastp at Q25 and MiXCR, keeping in-frame beta chains. Rows merge per CDR3 protein into single entries with the most common DNA and genes. In all, the sample holds under 250,000 distinct CDR3 sequences, and 30% to 40% of those were seen once. The ten largest make up roughly 1.1% of the sample. Sequenced sample: sorted CD4+, CD8+, or CD8+CD57+ T cells (not recorded which) from PBMCs. The receptors shown here come from a human donor in good health, serving as a control.

This clonotype was detected many times. This sequence joins TRBV7-6 and TRBJ2-1; weak D call: TRBD1 (6 bases). Looked up from germline, CDR1 is SGHVS and CDR2 is FNYEAQ. Trimming cost V 5 bases and J 1 base, with 24 bases left between them. The CDR3 covers 19 residues. CDR3: CASSPHPKGTPRSYNEQFF. The DNA for the CDR3 is TGTGCCAGCAGCCCCCACCCGAAAGGGACACCCCGTTCCTACAATGAGCAGTTCTTC.

The V and J genes are TRBV9 and TRBJ1-2; D not resolved. The CDR3 totals 13 residues. Trimming took 7 bases from V and 6 from J, leaving 16 bases between them. CDR1 is SGDLS and CDR2 is YYNGEE in the germline V gene. In DNA, the CDR3 is TGTGCCAGCGGCGGCTCGGTCCCGGATGGCTACACCTTC. Amino acid sequence: CASGGSVPDGYTF.

This clonotype showed up just a few times. The CDR3 is CASSGLGVGREKLFF. The CDR3 nucleotides read TGTGCCAGCAGTGGCCTCGGGGTGGGCCGTGAAAAACTGTTTTTT. The chain joins TRBV6-1 to TRBJ1-4; D gene ambiguous. Germline CDR1 and CDR2: MNHNS and SASEGT. The CDR3 runs 15 residues. V lost 4 bases to trimming and J lost 7 bases, with 16 bases between them.

About this clonotype: The junction departs from the called germline gene at one end, perhaps through a read error. The chain combines TRBV11-2 with TRBJ1-2; 8 bases map to TRBD1. CDR1 SGHAT and CDR2 FQNNGV come from the germline V gene. The CDR3 runs to 14 residues. CDR3 region: CSSSLGTGGYGYTF. CDR3 DNA: TGTTCCAGCAGCTTAGGTACAGGGGGCTATGGCTACACCTTC.

V gene TRBV19 combines with J gene TRBJ2-1; perhaps TRBD2 as D (5 bases). The V gene lost 3 bases and the J gene lost 2 bases, with 5 bases spanning the gap. The CDR3 is 13 amino acids. Germline CDR1 reads LNHDA; CDR2 reads SQIVND (reference sequence). The CDR3 here is CASSISAYNEQFF. The CDR3 DNA reads TGTGCCAGTAGTATTAGCGCCTACAATGAGCAGTTCTTC.

This clonotype was detected a few times. A much larger clone sits a single nucleotide away, making a read error possible. The chain has TRBV11-1 and TRBJ2-3, with 7 bases identical to TRBD1. The J call may be incorrect, as the DNA end agrees better with TRBJ1-5. Germline V gene data show CDR1 as SGHAT and CDR2 as FQDESV (reference sequence). The CDR3 runs 17 residues. The chain's CDR3 is CASSPRMTGLHTDTQHF. DNA for the CDR3: TGTGCCAGCAGTCCACGAATGACAGGGCTGCACACAGATACGCAGCATTTT.

This clonotype was detected many times. The J gene is TRBJ2-2, the V gene TRBV24-1; 7 bases match TRBD1. CDR1 is KGHDR, CDR2 SFDVKD, per germline. V lost 4 bases and J lost 4; bases outside the gene matches: 8. The CDR3 runs 16 residues. The CDR3 DNA follows: TGTGCCACCAGTGACCCGAGACAGGGCGGCACCGGGGAGCTGTTTTTT. Its translation: CATSDPRQGGTGELFF.

The rearrangement joins TRBV10-2 to TRBJ2-7; 7 bases agree with TRBD1. This CDR3 contains 13 residues. Germline V gives CDR1 WSHSY, CDR2 SAAADI. Germline trimming cut 7 bases from V and 2 bases from J; bases unmatched to any gene: 5. CDR3 loop: CASNFDRAYEQYF. The CDR3 nucleotides are TGCGCCAGCAACTTCGACAGGGCCTACGAGCAGTACTTC.

The rearrangement joins TRBV19 to TRBJ1-5; D unresolved. Trimming cost V 2 bases and J 0 bases, with 8 bases left between them. The CDR3 totals 15 residues. The germline CDR1 and CDR2 sequences are LNHDA and SQIVND (reference sequence). The CDR3 DNA follows: TGTGCCAGTAGTATAAACAGCTATAGCAATCAGCCCCAGCATTTT. Translated: CASSINSYSNQPQHF.

Remarks on this clonotype: Possible read error: a much larger clone is one base away. The CDR3 DNA is TGTGCCAGCAGCGTACCTAGCGGGAGTAGGCGGAATACCTACAATGAGCAGTTCTTC. This codes for CASSVPSGSRRNTYNEQFF. The chain combines TRBV9 with TRBJ2-1; 10 bases are shared with TRBD2. The CDR3 consists of 19 residues. V was pared by 1 base and J by 2 bases, with 12 bases of the junction left unmatched. Per germline, CDR1 SGDLS and CDR2 YYNGEE.

This CDR3 reads CASSYLTPLTGFRSTGIYF. The CDR3 DNA is TGTGCCAGCAGTTACCTTACCCCGCTTACAGGGTTTAGAAGCACCGGCATATATTTT. The chain couples TRBV6-2 or TRBV6-3 to TRBJ1-3, with TRBD1 as a possible D gene (6 bases). CDR1 and CDR2 (germline): MNHEY, SVGEGT. This CDR3 has 19 residues. Trimming shortened V by 2 bases and J by 12 bases, and 32 bases separated the two germline ends.

A word on this clonotype: This clone may be a read error of a much larger clone one base away. The chain couples TRBV12-3 or TRBV12-4 to TRBJ1-2; D is unresolved. The CDR3 is made up of 12 amino acids. V lost 2 bases and J 3 bases, leaving 4 bases between the germline ends. The CDR3 is CASSLIDYGYTF. The CDR3 coding sequence is TGTGCCAGCAGTTTAATCGACTATGGCTACACCTTC.

CDR3 loop: CAWRRGLAGQGNNGYTF. The CDR3 DNA is TGTGCCTGGAGGAGGGGCCTCGCCGGACAGGGGAATAATGGCTACACCTTC. V is TRBV30 and J is TRBJ1-2; TRBD1 matches 9 bases. Germline V gene lookup returns CDR1 GTSNPN and CDR2 SVGIG (reference sequence). The V gene end was trimmed by 3 bases and the J gene end by 6 bases; junction bases not matched to a gene: 17. The CDR3 runs 17 residues.

This clonotype has just a few counts. The chain carries TRBV6-1 and TRBJ2-3; 7 positions agree with TRBD1. Germline loops: CDR1 MNHNS, CDR2 SASEGT. With V trimmed by 6 bases and J by 2 bases, 5 bases remained unmatched. This CDR3 comprises 14 residues. The CDR3 region has the DNA TGTGCCAGCAGGGGGACAGCATACACAGATACGCAGTATTTT. Encoded protein: CASRGTAYTDTQYF.

The chain carries TRBV13 and TRBJ2-3; 9 bases fit TRBD1. The germline gives CDR1 PRHDT, CDR2 FYEKMQ (reference sequence). The CDR3 totals 15 residues. The V gene end was trimmed by 10 bases and the J gene end by 3 bases; junction bases not matched to a gene: 11. The CDR3 here is CAISLRGQGTDTQYF. DNA of the CDR3: TGTGCCATCTCCCTCCGGGGACAGGGAACAGATACGCAGTATTTT.

This chain connects TRBV11-2 to TRBJ1-2, with 7 bases identical to TRBD1. CDR3 length: 17 residues. CDR1 is SGHAT, CDR2 FQNNGV, per germline. After removal of 8 bases from V and 6 bases from J, the junction contained 21 bases not matched to a gene. CDR3 protein: CASSSGRQGPRWDGYTF. CDR3 coding DNA: TGTGCCAGCTCCTCGGGGCGACAGGGTCCTCGTTGGGATGGCTACACCTTC.

This chain uses TRBV2 with TRBJ1-3; TRBD1 aligns across 11 bases. This CDR3 is 16 amino acids long. J was trimmed by 2 bases and V by 3 bases; bases with no gene match: 3. In germline, CDR1 is SNHLY, CDR2 FYNNEI. The CDR3 coding sequence is TGTGCCAGCAGTGAGGGGGGACAGGGGGCTGGAAACACCATATATTTT. It yields the protein CASSEGGQGAGNTIYF. Variable domain in full (rest from reference TRBV2 and TRBJ1-3): EPEVTQTPSHQVTQMGQEVILRCVPISNHLYFYWYRQILGQKVEFLVSFYNNEISEKSEIFDDQFSVERPDGSNFTLKIRSTKLEDSAMYFCASSEGGQGAGNTIYFGEGSWLTVV.

This clonotype was recorded at least ten times. The chain is built from TRBV4-1 and TRBJ1-2; D is unclear. This CDR3 spans 14 amino acids. V lost 1 base and J 5 bases, leaving 11 bases between the germline ends. Germline values: CDR1 MGHRA, CDR2 YSYEKL. The CDR3 DNA reads as TGCGCCAGCAGCCAAGGGTCGATCAAATATGGCTACACCTTC. Its translation: CASSQGSIKYGYTF.

This clonotype was seen ten or more times. V gene TRBV7-9 combines with J gene TRBJ2-3; 9 bases line up with TRBD2. The CDR3 has 13 residues. Germline trimming cut 4 bases from V and 13 bases from J; bases unmatched to any gene: 9. Germline V gives CDR1 SEHNR, CDR2 FQNEAQ (reference sequence). The CDR3, as DNA: TGTGCCAGCAGCTCTACCCTAGCGGGGCATGAGTATTTT. Translation gives CASSSTLAGHEYF. Using reference TRBV7-9 and TRBJ2-3 for the parts outside the CDR3, the full variable domain is DTGVSQNPRHKITKRGQNVTFRCDPISEHNRLYWYRQTLGQGPEFLTYFQNEAQLEKSRLLSDRFSAERPKGSFSTLEIQRTEQGDSAMYLCASSSTLAGHEYFGPGTRLTVL.

The chain links TRBV19 to TRBJ2-1; tentative D call: TRBD2 (5 bases). V lost 8 bases, J lost 13 bases, and 21 bases lay in between. This CDR3 spans 13 amino acids. CDR1 LNHDA and CDR2 SQIVND come from the germline V gene (reference sequence). The CDR3 DNA is TGTGCCAGTGCAACATACGGACTTCCTTCACAGTTCTTC. Translating gives CASATYGLPSQFF.

This chain uses TRBV29-1 with TRBJ2-7, with 7 bases that match TRBD1. The CDR3 sequence is 14 residues long. Germline V lookup: CDR1 SQVTM, CDR2 ANQGSEA. Trimming at V came to 8 bases and at J to 2 bases, leaving 12 bases not matched to a gene. This CDR3 is CSQIDGTVTYEQYF. In nucleotides, the CDR3 is TGCAGCCAAATTGACGGGACAGTTACCTACGAGCAGTACTTC.

V usage is TRBV10-3 and J usage is TRBJ1-3; D is ambiguous. Per germline, CDR1 ENHRY and CDR2 SYGVKD. With 6 bases removed from V and 1 base from J, the gap between germline ends came to 22 bases. The CDR3 is 18 residues long. The CDR3 DNA reads as TGTGCCATCAGACAAGACGACCGAGAAGGGTTTTCTGGAAACACCATATATTTT. Its translation: CAIRQDDREGFSGNTIYF.

The chain links TRBV20-1 to TRBJ1-1, with D possibly being TRBD1 (5 bases). The germline V gene has CDR1 DFQATT and CDR2 SNEGSKA (reference sequence). Trimming pared 6 bases from V and 7 bases from J, leaving 9 bases between. This CDR3 spans 10 amino acids. CDR3 DNA: TGCAGTGCAGGGGACGGTGAAGCTTTCTTT. This sequence encodes CSAGDGEAFF.

Regarding this clonotype: At one of its ends the junction is not consistent with the germline gene, which may arise from a read error. J is TRBJ1-5 and V is TRBV10-1; D is ambiguous. CDR3 length: 15 residues. Germline CDR1 WNHNN, CDR2 SYGVQD (reference sequence). DNA for the CDR3: TGTGCCAGCAGTTACTCGAATTCAGGAGGACAGCCCCAGCATTTT. It specifies CASSYSNSGGQPQHF.

The chain joins TRBV25-1 to TRBJ2-7, with 9 bases identical to TRBD2. This CDR3 has 12 residues. Germline CDR1 reads MGHDK; CDR2 reads SYGVNS. V lost 3 bases and J lost 7; bases outside the gene matches: 1. The CDR3 DNA reads TGTGCCAGCAGTGAGACTAGCGGTGAGCAGTACTTC. Protein sequence: CASSETSGEQYF.

Regarding this clonotype: It may be a read error: a sequence one base away is much more abundant. J is TRBJ1-2 and V is TRBV5-1; a weak D match, TRBD1 (5 bases). The CDR3 runs 15 residues. Germline CDR1 is SGHRS and CDR2 is YFSETQ. The CDR3 spells CASSLERGTGYGHTF. In DNA, the CDR3 is TGCGCCAGCAGCTTGGAGCGGGGGACCGGCTATGGCCACACCTTC.

The table lists this clonotype with a few counts. The gene calls are TRBV27 and TRBJ1-2; 9 bases are a match to TRBD1. V trimming: 5 bases; J trimming: 8 bases; junction bases outside the gene matches: 6. This CDR3 is built from 13 residues. Germline loops: CDR1 MNHEY, CDR2 SMNVEV (reference sequence). The CDR3 here is CASSQDRGGGYTF. CDR3 sequence (DNA): TGTGCCAGCAGTCAGGACAGGGGTGGAGGCTACACCTTC.

Worth noting for this clonotype: At one end the junction does not follow the germline gene, possibly because of a read error. The rearrangement links TRBV20-1 to TRBJ1-6, with a tentative D call TRBD1 (5 bases). CDR1 and CDR2 from the germline V gene are DFQATT and SNEGSKA (reference sequence). The CDR3 length is 15 residues. DNA for the CDR3: TGCGGTGCTAGCCTGACGGGGGTCAATAATTCACCCCTCCACTTT. It is translated as CGASLTGVNNSPLHF.

The V call is TRBV10-3, the J call TRBJ1-1; D gene ambiguous. The germline V gene has CDR1 ENHRY and CDR2 SYGVKD. This CDR3 is built from 13 residues. Between the trimmed V and J ends, which lost 11 bases and 2 bases, there was a span of 15 bases. CDR3: CAVYSYGNTEAFF. CDR3 sequence (DNA): TGTGCCGTCTACAGTTACGGAAACACTGAAGCTTTCTTT.

This clonotype has ten or more counts. The chain couples TRBV14 to TRBJ1-2; unclear D gene. The CDR3 is made up of 13 amino acids. V shed 2 bases and J shed 1 base, with 5 bases lying between them. CDR1 and CDR2 (germline): SGHDN, FVKESK. The DNA of the CDR3 is TGTGCCAGCAGCCAATACATTAACTATGGCTACACCTTC. Its protein product is CASSQYINYGYTF. Looking up the rest from reference TRBV14 and TRBJ1-2 gives the full variable domain: EAGVTQFPSHSVIEKGQTVTLRCDPISGHDNLYWYRRVMGKEIKFLLHFVKESKQDESGMPNNRFLAERTGGTYSTLKVQPAELEDSGVYFCASSQYINYGYTFGSGTRLTVV.

The chain has TRBV11-1 and TRBJ2-7; 7 nucleotides line up with TRBD1. Germline V CDR1 and CDR2: SGHAT, FQDESV (reference sequence). The CDR3 contains 16 residues. V was clipped by 5 bases and J by 4 bases; unmatched bases: 14. DNA for the CDR3: TGTGCCAGCAGCCAAACACCTAGAGGGGGCAGGTACGAGCAGTACTTC. It yields the protein CASSQTPRGGRYEQYF.

This chain links TRBV15 with TRBJ2-1, with 7 bases matching TRBD2. The CDR3 sequence is 15 residues long. Unmatched junction bases numbered 5, after V lost 3 bases and J lost 3 bases. CDR1 LNHNV and CDR2 YYDKDF come from the germline V gene (reference sequence). The CDR3 here is CATSRSSGNYNEQFF. In DNA, the CDR3 is TGTGCCACCAGCAGGTCTAGCGGAAACTACAATGAGCAGTTCTTC.